These T cell receptor beta chains were read from a single sample in a study of CD4 T cells in relation to SARS-CoV-2 and coronaviruses. Clones were sequenced by immunoSEQ multiplex PCR, and TCRdb holds only the in-frame ones, with some missing. This sample has around 20,000 clones, with approximately 72% found just once. Which antigens these TCRs recognize remains unknown. Sequenced sample: CD4+ T cells from PBMCs, cultured in vitro. The receptors shown here come from a human donor in good health. The CDR3 runs from the conserved cysteine through the conserved F or W. Each record gives: CDR3 length, J gene, D gene, clone size, V gene, CDR3 protein, CDR3 DNA. The D gene is left open where the match is weak. Clone size, where shown, is once, few, many, or a class for clones that have expanded.

15,TRBJ2-1,TRBD1,once,TRBV9,CASSVEDRGGDEQFF,TGTGCCAGCAGCGTTGAGGACAGGGGGGGAGATGAGCAGTTCTTC
17,TRBJ1-5,NA,NA,TRBV2,CASSDKGNLWGNQPQHF,TGTGCCAGCAGTGATAAGGGAAATCTGTGGGGCAATCAGCCCCAGCATTTT
15,TRBJ2-7,TRBD2,NA,TRBV10-3,CAISDSSGSNYEQYF,TGTGCCATCAGTGATTCGAGCGGGAGTAATTACGAGCAGTACTTC
12,TRBJ2-7,NA,NA,TRBV12-3/TRBV12-4,CASRADSYEQYF,TGTGCCAGCAGGGCCGACAGTTACGAGCAGTACTTC
15,TRBJ2-2,TRBD2,NA,TRBV10-3,CAIKSGTSNTGELFF,TGTGCCATCAAATCCGGGACTAGTAACACCGGGGAGCTGTTTTTT
14,TRBJ1-5,TRBD1,NA,TRBV27,CASSRTGSNQPQHF,TGTGCCAGCAGCAGGACAGGGAGCAATCAGCCCCAGCATTTT
16,TRBJ2-1,TRBD2,NA,TRBV4-1,CASSQVPASGYNEQFF,TGCGCCAGCAGCCAAGTACCGGCTAGCGGTTACAATGAGCAGTTCTTC
17,TRBJ1-4,NA,NA,TRBV11-2,CASSLGAGGGRREKLFF,TGTGCCAGCAGCTTAGGAGCGGGTGGGGGGCGCCGGGAAAAACTGTTTTTT
11,TRBJ1-6,NA,few,TRBV6-1,CASSEDSPLHF,TGTGCCAGCAGTGAAGATTCACCCCTCCACTTT
10,TRBJ2-3,NA,NA,TRBV20-1,CSARDRPQYF,TGCAGTGCTAGAGATCGACCGCAGTATTTT
13,TRBJ1-2,NA,NA,TRBV25-1,CASMHPANYGYTF,TGTGCCAGCATGCATCCAGCCAACTATGGCTACACCTTC
14,TRBJ2-5,NA,NA,TRBV5-1,CASSLLAGEETQYF,TGCGCCAGCAGCTTGTTAGCCGGGGAGGAGACCCAGTACTTC
11,TRBJ1-2,NA,NA,TRBV24-1,CATSANYGYTF,TGTGCCACCAGTGCTAACTATGGCTACACCTTC
13,TRBJ2-3,NA,once,TRBV19,CASSSQSTDTQYF,TGTGCCAGTAGTAGTCAGAGCACAGATACGCAGTATTTT
15,TRBJ2-1,TRBD2,NA,TRBV6-5,CASSSAAGVDNEQFF,TGTGCCAGCAGTAGCGCAGCGGGAGTTGATAATGAGCAGTTCTTC
16,TRBJ2-6,NA,NA,TRBV19,CASTDGSFSGANVLTF,TGTGCCAGTACAGACGGAAGCTTCTCTGGGGCCAACGTCCTGACTTTC
13,TRBJ2-1,NA,NA,TRBV7-9,CASSLAGPHEQFF,TGTGCCAGCAGCTTAGCGGGGCCCCATGAGCAGTTCTTC
16,TRBJ1-1,NA,once,TRBV19,CASSKGWTDLNTEAFF,TGTGCCAGTAGTAAGGGTTGGACAGATTTGAACACTGAAGCTTTCTTT
14,TRBJ2-7,TRBD1,NA,TRBV5-1,CASSFGDRSYEQYF,TGCGCCAGCAGCTTTGGGGACAGATCCTACGAGCAGTACTTC
14,TRBJ1-1,TRBD1,NA,TRBV2,CASIHPTGRTEAFF,TGTGCCAGCATCCACCCGACAGGGCGGACTGAAGCTTTCTTT
14,TRBJ2-7,TRBD2,few,TRBV10-2,CASSDGLGSYEQYF,TGCGCCAGCAGTGACGGACTAGGGTCCTACGAGCAGTACTTC
15,TRBJ2-2,TRBD1,NA,TRBV5-6,CASSGRDRALGELFF,TGTGCCAGCAGCGGCCGGGACAGGGCCCTCGGGGAGCTGTTTTTT
14,TRBJ2-7,NA,NA,TRBV9,CASSVKGGIGEQYF,TGTGCCAGCAGCGTAAAAGGGGGGATCGGCGAGCAGTACTTC
13,TRBJ1-5,TRBD1,few,TRBV3-1/TRBV3-2,CASSDRVDQPQHF,TGTGCCAGCAGCGACAGGGTTGATCAGCCCCAGCATTTT
14,TRBJ2-1,NA,NA,TRBV28,CASSLLLASSEQFF,TGTGCCAGCAGTTTATTACTAGCAAGTAGTGAGCAGTTCTTC
18,TRBJ2-1,NA,few,TRBV24-1,CATSVPPQNGGLHNEQFF,TGTGCCACCAGTGTCCCGCCCCAGAATGGGGGCCTTCACAATGAGCAGTTCTTC
11,TRBJ2-3,NA,NA,TRBV2,CASSDFETQYF,TGTGCCAGCAGTGACTTCGAGACGCAGTATTTT
12,TRBJ2-5,TRBD1,NA,TRBV4-2,CASGQGGETQYF,TGTGCCAGCGGACAGGGAGGAGAGACCCAGTACTTC
11,TRBJ2-3,NA,NA,TRBV12-3/TRBV12-4,CASTRGDTQYF,TGTGCCAGCACCAGGGGAGATACGCAGTATTTT
17,TRBJ2-3,TRBD1,few,TRBV19,CASRPGQGMEPGDTQYF,TGTGCCAGTAGGCCGGGACAGGGGATGGAGCCCGGAGATACGCAGTATTTT
13,TRBJ2-5,NA,NA,TRBV24-1,CATSDGPTETQYF,TGTGCCACCAGTGACGGACCAACGGAGACCCAGTACTTC
13,TRBJ2-1,NA,NA,TRBV7-2,CASSPGWDNEQFF,TGTGCCAGCAGCCCCGGGTGGGACAATGAGCAGTTCTTC
14,TRBJ1-1,NA,once,TRBV5-1,CASSSQALNTEAFF,TGCGCCAGCAGCTCACAGGCGTTGAACACTGAAGCTTTCTTT
15,TRBJ1-2,NA,NA,TRBV27,CASSPSAVINYGYTF,TGTGCCAGCAGTCCGTCGGCGGTTATTAACTATGGCTACACCTTC
13,TRBJ2-4,TRBD2,NA,TRBV24-1,CATSGGATNIQYF,TGTGCCACCAGCGGGGGGGCTACGAACATTCAGTACTTC
14,TRBJ2-5,TRBD2,NA,TRBV28,CASSFRLAEETQYF,TGTGCCAGCAGTTTTAGACTAGCGGAAGAGACCCAGTACTTC
12,TRBJ2-7,NA,few,TRBV12-5,CASGLVLNKQYF,TGTGCTAGTGGTTTGGTACTGAATAAGCAGTACTTC
12,TRBJ1-2,NA,NA,TRBV30,CAWSPAEYGYTF,TGTGCCTGGAGTCCTGCAGAGTATGGCTACACCTTC
14,TRBJ1-3,NA,NA,TRBV5-6,CASSYTVSGNTIYF,TGTGCCAGCAGCTATACAGTATCAGGAAACACCATATATTTT
13,TRBJ2-2,NA,NA,TRBV18,CASSGTNTGELFF,TGTGCCAGCTCCGGAACTAACACCGGGGAGCTGTTTTTT
16,TRBJ2-3,NA,NA,TRBV7-2,CASSLVHSPSTDTQYF,TGTGCCAGCAGCTTAGTACACAGTCCTAGCACAGATACGCAGTATTTT
14,TRBJ2-7,NA,few,TRBV5-1,CASSFQGLEDEQYF,TGCGCCAGCAGCTTCCAGGGCCTCGAGGACGAGCAGTACTTC
15,TRBJ1-1,NA,NA,TRBV5-1,CASRPDGTKNTEAFF,TGCGCCAGCAGACCCGACGGAACAAAAAACACTGAAGCTTTCTTT
13,TRBJ2-7,NA,NA,TRBV5-6,CASSGDGYYEQYF,TGTGCCAGCAGCGGGGACGGTTACTACGAGCAGTACTTC
19,TRBJ2-7,TRBD2,few,TRBV3-1/TRBV3-2,CASSQGLAVSLTRKYEQYF,TGTGCCAGCAGCCAAGGACTAGCGGTCAGCCTAACAAGAAAATACGAGCAGTACTTC
15,TRBJ1-4,NA,NA,TRBV4-1,CASSQDYYLGGKLFF,TGCGCCAGCAGCCAAGATTACTATCTAGGGGGAAAACTGTTTTTT
13,TRBJ1-1,NA,NA,TRBV3-1/TRBV3-2,CASSPDEVTEAFF,TGTGCCAGCAGCCCCGACGAGGTCACTGAAGCTTTCTTT
14,TRBJ2-1,NA,NA,TRBV7-9,CASRLLRVDNEQFF,TGTGCCAGCAGGCTACTCAGGGTTGACAATGAGCAGTTCTTC
16,TRBJ1-1,NA,NA,TRBV6-1,CASSEGIRTQNTEAFF,TGTGCCAGCAGTGAAGGAATCCGGACCCAGAACACTGAAGCTTTCTTT
15,TRBJ1-3,NA,NA,TRBV5-8,CASSRPRSSGNTIYF,TGTGCCAGCAGCCGGCCTCGGAGCTCTGGAAACACCATATATTTT
16,TRBJ1-2,TRBD1,NA,TRBV19,CASSMGETGRVYGYTF,TGTGCCAGTAGTATGGGAGAGACAGGGCGGGTCTATGGCTACACCTTC
14,TRBJ1-3,TRBD1,NA,TRBV30,CAWSRQGSGNTIYF,TGTGCCTGGAGTCGACAGGGCTCTGGAAACACCATATATTTT
14,TRBJ1-4,NA,NA,TRBV4-2,CASSQGQTSEKLFF,TGTGCCAGCAGCCAAGGTCAAACCAGTGAAAAACTGTTTTTT
13,TRBJ2-1,TRBD1,NA,TRBV2,CAGSDRQGNEQFF,TGTGCCGGAAGCGACCGACAGGGGAATGAGCAGTTCTTC
13,TRBJ1-2,NA,NA,TRBV7-3,CASSLSGASGYTF,TGTGCCAGCAGCTTGTCAGGGGCGAGTGGCTACACCTTC